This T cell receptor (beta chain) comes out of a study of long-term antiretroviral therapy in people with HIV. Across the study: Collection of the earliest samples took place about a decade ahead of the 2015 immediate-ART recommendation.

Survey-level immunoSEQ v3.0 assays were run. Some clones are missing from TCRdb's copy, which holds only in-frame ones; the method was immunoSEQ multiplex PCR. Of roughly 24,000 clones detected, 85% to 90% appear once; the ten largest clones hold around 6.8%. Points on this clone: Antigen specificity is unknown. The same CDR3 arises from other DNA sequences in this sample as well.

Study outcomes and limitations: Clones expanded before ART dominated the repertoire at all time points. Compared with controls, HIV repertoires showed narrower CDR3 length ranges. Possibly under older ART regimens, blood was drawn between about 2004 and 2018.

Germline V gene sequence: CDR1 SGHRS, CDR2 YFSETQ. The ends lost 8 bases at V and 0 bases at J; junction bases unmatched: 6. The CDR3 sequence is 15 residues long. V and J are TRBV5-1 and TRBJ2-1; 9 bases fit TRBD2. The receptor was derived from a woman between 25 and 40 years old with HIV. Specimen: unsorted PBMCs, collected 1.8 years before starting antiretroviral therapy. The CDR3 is CASRRLAASYNEQFF. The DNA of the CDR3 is TGCGCCAGTAGGCGACTAGCGGCCTCCTACAATGAGCAGTTCTTC.